This T cell receptor beta chain was sequenced during a study of blood T cell repertoires in COVID-19. Whole-study context: Material from acute and convalescent COVID-19 was sourced from the United States, Italy and Spain. T cells, B-cell-depleted T cells, or PBMCs supplied cDNA or gDNA.

The authors' processing: Amplifying reference gene primers gave estimates of nucleated cell counts. Sequencing was performed with immunoSEQ multiplex PCR; in TCRdb, only in-frame clones are kept and a portion is missing. V and J calls and clone size are those listed in that table; D and trimming were worked out from the DNA. The table shows 50,000 to 65,000 clones, with 85% to 90% occurring only once. Sequenced input: peripheral blood. The clonotype was recovered from a human donor in a cohort sampled during active COVID-19.

In DNA form, the CDR3 reads TGTGCCAGCTACAGGGACACTCCCAACTATGGCTACACCTTC. The encoded protein is CASYRDTPNYGYTF. V gene TRBV2 combines with J gene TRBJ1-2; D perhaps matches TRBD1 (6 bases). The germline V gene encodes CDR1 SNHLY and CDR2 FYNNEI. This CDR3 has 14 amino acids. Trimming left V 8 bases short and J 2 bases short, with 15 bases between.